These T cell receptor beta chains were read from a single sample in a study of blood T cells in healthy people across ages. TCRdb re-called the 5' RACE reads through MiXCR, storing one row per CDR3 protein. The sample has about 1.6 million distinct CDR3 sequences; 30% to 35% are singletons. The sample comprised blood. Receptors originate from a woman between 25 and 40 years old in good health. CDR3s include the opening cysteine and the closing phenylalanine or tryptophan.

V gene	J gene	CDR3 protein
TRBV7-3	TRBJ2-3	CASSSQGLAGPDTQYF
TRBV13	TRBJ2-7	CASSYGRSHEQYF
TRBV27	TRBJ2-7	CASSLHRNSYEQYF
TRBV11-2	TRBJ2-7	CASSRPNPGTTHEQYF
TRBV4-1	TRBJ1-5	CASSQGWAVGQPQHF
TRBV7-3	TRBJ1-1	CASSPTGRRTEAFF
TRBV5-1	TRBJ2-1	CASSSSGTSGSEQFF
TRBV20-1	TRBJ1-6	CMTSSRGGSPLHF
TRBV9	TRBJ2-6	CASSVDGSSGANVLTF
TRBV20-1	TRBJ2-4	CSARERLAPLGDIQYF
TRBV5-1	TRBJ2-7	CASSLGTGGKLYEQYF
TRBV27	TRBJ2-7	CASSLRPPETRGNEQYF
TRBV11-2	TRBJ2-7	CASSLAAFSRISYSYEQYF
TRBV6-6	TRBJ1-2	CASSRQGANGYTF
TRBV4-1	TRBJ2-1	CASSQDKLAGGGSYNEQFF
TRBV20-1	TRBJ2-1	CSARSPGTSGSRSYNEQFF
TRBV19	TRBJ1-2	CASSWEAGGRDGYTF
TRBV20-1	TRBJ2-5	CRTDRDETQYF
TRBV29-1	TRBJ2-1	CSVDPSRGNEQFF
TRBV7-8	TRBJ1-2	CASSLDLWGYTF
TRBV30	TRBJ2-1	CAWSTGLAGRNEQFF
TRBV21-1	TRBJ2-7	CAGDRPQRPPYEQYF
TRBV11-1	TRBJ1-4	CASSSTQGSEKLFF
TRBV7-3	TRBJ2-3	CASSTTGTSTDTQYF
TRBV15	TRBJ1-2	CATSREKGQVDGYTF
TRBV11-3	TRBJ2-3	CASSPDGGDTQYF
TRBV18	TRBJ2-7	CASSPFPGTQGEQYF
TRBV9	TRBJ2-5	CASSTSGGASETQYF
TRBV6-5	TRBJ2-1	CASSKTSGGNEQFF
TRBV10-3	TRBJ1-1	CAISRTGQNTEAFF
TRBV28	TRBJ1-5	CASDPSVGAYSNQPQHF
TRBV20-1	TRBJ1-2	CSARDPLANYGYTF
TRBV6-5	TRBJ2-1	CASRPRPGGEQFF
TRBV20-1	TRBJ2-4	CSSTSGISKNIQYF
TRBV27	TRBJ1-1	CASSPHGGRLGEAFF
TRBV11-2	TRBJ2-3	CASSLDQRRGGDTQYF
TRBV5-6	TRBJ2-7	CASSSYTGTYEQYF
TRBV12-3/TRBV12-4	TRBJ2-1	CASSLSYEQFF
TRBV9	TRBJ2-1	CASSGAGTSGYEQFF
TRBV29-1	TRBJ2-3	CSVDGTPGQRLSDTQYF
TRBV9	TRBJ2-7	CASNTLALGEETQCF
TRBV29-1	NA	CSVGPRLASNEQYF
TRBV3-1	TRBJ1-2	CASSRGQGAGYSYTF
TRBV18	TRBJ2-3	CASSPSTRAADTQYF
TRBV6-1	TRBJ2-7	CASSGGSGTGTYEQYF
TRBV4-1	TRBJ2-5	CASSQRVGGSYEQYF
TRBV9	TRBJ1-2	CASSRRQTSNYGYTF
TRBV5-1	TRBJ1-2	CASSLDPTGAGGYTF
TRBV29-1	TRBJ2-1	CSVAGFTYSEQFF
TRBV5-5	TRBJ2-3	CASSSPSHGGPDTQYF
TRBV24-1	TRBJ2-1	CATSWGEGRHEQFF
TRBV10-3	TRBJ2-3	CATGLAGSGDTQYF
TRBV4-1	TRBJ2-4	CASSQVGARVAKNIQYF
TRBV9	TRBJ1-1	CASSGDGPVSEAFF
TRBV10-2	TRBJ2-1	CASSGTSGRSGEQFF
TRBV5-1	TRBJ2-5	CASSSTSVGETPYF
TRBV18	TRBJ1-2	CASSPGTGANYGYTF
TRBV20-1	TRBJ2-6	CSAPPAGANVLTF
TRBV6-1	TRBJ2-1	CASSVRRNEQFF